Included here is one T cell receptor (beta chain) sequence, with context. Hyperthyroidism patients, aged 18 to 65, were newly diagnosed, under 2 months' duration. This sample stems from a study of Graves' ophthalmopathy and Graves' hyperthyroidism. Amplified TCR beta CDR3 regions were obtained using RNA transcripts as template. HTBI primers primed a first-round RT-PCR, and a second-round multiplex PCR followed. One entry per CDR3 protein results from TCRdb running MiXCR on the multiplex PCR reads. Altogether around 400,000 distinct CDR3 sequences are present, roughly 21% being singletons, with the ten largest covering 2.5% to 3%. This CDR3 region has 15 residues. Germline V lookup: CDR1 LNHNV, CDR2 YYDKDF (reference sequence). V shed 0 bases and J shed 2 bases, with 10 bases lying between them.

The rearrangement links TRBV15 to TRBJ1-2; no clear D. This TCR was recovered from a woman aged 18-29 years with stable Graves' hyperthyroidism. The sample comprised peripheral blood. The CDR3 region is CATSRERNGNYGYTF. In DNA, the CDR3 is TGTGCCACCAGCAGAGAAAGGAACGGGAACTATGGCTACACCTTC.